The source of this T cell receptor (beta chain) is a study of blood T cell repertoires in COVID-19. TCRdb's copy holds only in-frame clones and misses some; the assay was immunoSEQ multiplex PCR. The sample holds under 300,000 clones, 86% seen once. The germline V gene encodes CDR1 MNHEY and CDR2 SVGAGI. J lost 9 bases, V lost 7 bases, and 4 bases had no gene match. The CDR3 has 13 amino acids. Input material: PBMCs or T cells enriched from blood (not recorded which). The chain employs TRBV6-5 and TRBJ1-6; 9 positions agree with TRBD1. This clonotype was sampled from a woman between 35 and 50 years old with acute COVID-19. CDR3 bases: TGTGCCAGCAACAGGGGGCGAGCTTCACCCCTCCACTTT. It translates to CASNRGRASPLHF.